Following are 30 T cell receptor beta chains from one sample sequenced in a study of blood T cell repertoires in COVID-19. The method was immunoSEQ multiplex PCR; TCRdb's version includes in-frame clones alone and lacks a portion of them. The table has 320,000 or so clones, around 90% seen once; the top ten hold roughly 5.3%. Source material: PBMCs or T cells enriched from blood (not recorded which). These receptor sequences come from a man in his fifties or sixties who had recovered from COVID-19.

This clone was counted a single time. The chain has TRBV5-1 and TRBJ2-2; no firm D call. The CDR3 runs 14 residues. Per germline, CDR1 SGHRS and CDR2 YFSETQ. Trimming cost V 0 bases and J 6 bases, with 9 bases left between them. CDR3 residues: CASSLDLSPGELFF. In nucleotides, the CDR3 is TGCGCCAGCAGCTTGGACCTATCCCCCGGGGAGCTGTTTTTT.

This clone showed up just a few times. CDR3: CASSDPPWGTSGSPDTGELFF. CDR3 bases: TGTGCCAGCAGTGACCCACCGTGGGGGACTAGCGGGAGTCCCGACACCGGGGAGCTGTTTTTT. The rearrangement uses TRBV6-4 and TRBJ2-2; 14 nucleotides agree with TRBD2. From germline, CDR1 is MRHNA and CDR2 SNTAGT. The CDR3 sequence is 21 residues long. Trimming removed 2 bases from V and 3 bases from J; junction bases left unmatched: 14.

The chain couples TRBV3-1 (or the pseudogene TRBV3-2) to TRBJ1-1, with D unresolved. The germline CDR1 and CDR2 sequences are LGHDT and YNNKEL (reference sequence). CDR3 length: 15 residues. The germline V and J ends were trimmed by 4 bases and 1 base, with 13 bases remaining between them. The CDR3 spells CASSPRGRANTEAFF. The CDR3 bases are TGTGCCAGCAGCCCCCGAGGGAGGGCGAACACTGAAGCTTTCTTT.

Only one count was recorded for this clone. The chain recombines TRBV4-1 with TRBJ1-5; 8 bases match TRBD1. V lost 2 bases, J lost 11 bases, and 11 bases stayed unmatched. From germline, CDR1 is MGHRA and CDR2 YSYEKL. The CDR3 contains 15 residues. This chain's CDR3 is CASSQTTGASEAQHF. The CDR3 bases are TGCGCCAGCAGCCAAACGACAGGGGCCTCCGAAGCCCAGCATTTT.

V and J are TRBV18 and TRBJ1-5; D remains unclear. V gave up 5 bases and J gave up 0 bases, with 5 bases separating them. Germline-derived CDR1 and CDR2 are KGHSH and LQKENI. CDR3 length equals 13 residues. CDR3 amino acids: CASSSGSNQPQHF. As DNA, the CDR3 is TGTGCCAGCTCATCAGGTAGCAATCAGCCCCAGCATTTT.

V usage is TRBV6-5 and J usage is TRBJ2-7; 13 nucleotides match TRBD2. Germline trimming cut 7 bases from V and 6 bases from J; bases unmatched to any gene: 9. Germline assignment: CDR1 MNHEY and CDR2 SVGAGI. The CDR3 is 15 residues long. In DNA form, the CDR3 reads TGTGCCAGCACACTAGCGGGAGGGCCGAACGTCGAGCAGTACTTC. It specifies CASTLAGGPNVEQYF.

The rearrangement joins TRBV19 to TRBJ2-7; weak D call: TRBD1 (6 bases). The CDR3 is made up of 16 amino acids. Looked up from germline, CDR1 is LNHDA and CDR2 is SQIVND (reference sequence). V was shortened by 3 bases and J by 2 bases, with 17 bases between the two germline ends. CDR3 nucleotides: TGTGCCAGTAGTATTCTCTCGACAGGATTTACCTACGAGCAGTACTTC. Encoded protein: CASSILSTGFTYEQYF.

This sequence joins TRBV7-3 and TRBJ2-7; D is perhaps TRBD1 (8 bases). Per the germline V gene, CDR1 is SGHTA and CDR2 is FQGTGA. V lost 5 bases and J 4 bases, leaving 12 bases between the germline ends. The CDR3 consists of 13 residues. The CDR3 DNA reads TGTGCCAGCAGCCTACAGGGGGGGTACGAGCAGTACTTC. Amino acids: CASSLQGGYEQYF.

This clone has only a few counts. V and J are TRBV2 and TRBJ2-3; TRBD2 aligns across 9 bases. Germline values: CDR1 SNHLY, CDR2 FYNNEI. The CDR3 covers 16 residues. Germline trimming cut 7 bases from V and 4 bases from J; bases unmatched to any gene: 12. The CDR3 coding sequence is TGTGCCAGCACCGTCTCTACTAGCGGGTATTCAGATACGCAGTATTTT. Residues: CASTVSTSGYSDTQYF.

This chain uses TRBV5-4 with TRBJ2-3; 7 bases match TRBD1. CDR1 and CDR2 from the germline V gene are SGHNT and YYREEE (reference sequence). The CDR3 loop spans 14 amino acids. Unmatched junction bases numbered 3, after V lost 3 bases and J lost 2 bases. CDR3 sequence: CASSSGQVTDTQYF. The CDR3 region has the DNA TGTGCCAGCAGCTCCGGACAGGTCACAGATACGCAGTATTTT.

The V call is TRBV24-1, the J call TRBJ2-7, with TRBD1 matching over 10 bases. J was trimmed by 5 bases and V by 2 bases; bases with no gene match: 8. The CDR3 has 16 residues. Germline V gene sequence: CDR1 KGHDR, CDR2 SFDVKD. The DNA of the CDR3 is TGTGCCACCAGTGATTCTGACAGGGGGCTTCCCCACGAGCAGTACTTC. This encodes CATSDSDRGLPHEQYF.

The chain joins TRBV28 to TRBJ2-7, with TRBD2 as a possible D gene (6 bases). The length of the CDR3 is 17 residues. Looked up from germline, CDR1 is MDHEN and CDR2 is SYDVKM. The V end was cut by 0 bases, the J end by 9 bases, with 24 bases between. CDR3 protein: CASSLWGERRGTAGQYF. As DNA, the CDR3 is TGTGCCAGCAGTTTATGGGGAGAGCGGCGGGGAACAGCGGGGCAGTACTTC.

This sequence joins TRBV18 and TRBJ2-7, with 7 positions matching TRBD1. J gave up 7 bases and V 3 bases, and 12 bases lay outside the gene matches. Germline CDR1 reads KGHSH; CDR2 reads LQKENI. The CDR3 sequence is 15 residues long. CDR3 in amino acids: CASSPSRQGLGEQYF. CDR3 sequence (DNA): TGTGCCAGCTCACCGTCACGACAGGGTTTGGGGGAGCAGTACTTC.

V is TRBV6-2 or TRBV6-3 and J is TRBJ2-2; D might be TRBD1 (6 bases). Germline-derived CDR1 and CDR2 are MNHEY and SVGEGT. Trimming stripped 5 bases from V and 3 bases from J, with 25 bases between. CDR3 length: 19 residues. CDR3 nucleotides: TGTGCCAGCAGTGCTTGGGCGAGGGACGGGACACCGGACACCGGGGAGCTGTTTTTT. Translated: CASSAWARDGTPDTGELFF.

The chain joins TRBV5-1 to TRBJ2-5, with 8 bases lining up with TRBD1. V shed 5 bases and J 5 bases; nucleotides not matched to a gene: 11. Germline V gene data show CDR1 as SGHRS and CDR2 as YFSETQ. The CDR3 is made up of 15 amino acids. CDR3 DNA: TGCGCCAGCAGGAATTCGGGACAGGACACTGAGACCCAGTACTTC. Amino acids: CASRNSGQDTETQYF.

Turning to this clone: Different DNA sequences within this sample yield the same CDR3. The V gene is TRBV6-1, the J gene TRBJ1-5, with D uncertain. This CDR3 comprises 13 residues. Deletions cut 0 bases from V and 4 bases from J, with 4 bases between. Germline-derived CDR1 and CDR2 are MNHNS and SASEGT. DNA for the CDR3: TGTGCCAGCAGTGAAGCTCAGAATCAGCCCCAGCATTTT. It is translated as CASSEAQNQPQHF.

This clone was counted once. This chain uses TRBV25-1 with TRBJ2-2; 8 bases fit TRBD2. Germline CDR1 is MGHDK and CDR2 is SYGVNS. This CDR3 region has 15 residues. Trimming removed 3 bases from V and 7 bases from J; junction bases left unmatched: 7. In DNA form, the CDR3 reads TGTGCCAGCAGTGAGGTAGCGGGGCTCGGCGGGGAGCTGTTTTTT. Its translation: CASSEVAGLGGELFF.

The sample holds one count of this clone. The CDR3 is CASSGQDRSSGNTIYF. The CDR3 coding sequence is TGTGCCAGCAGTGGGCAGGACAGGTCCTCTGGAAACACCATATATTTT. The V call is TRBV28, the J call TRBJ1-3; 7 bases line up with TRBD1. The CDR3 is 16 residues long. After removal of 5 bases from V and 0 bases from J, the junction contained 7 bases not matched to a gene. Germline V gives CDR1 MDHEN, CDR2 SYDVKM. Filled out from reference TRBV28 and TRBJ1-3, the complete variable domain reads DVKVTQSSRYLVKRTGEKVFLECVQDMDHENMFWYRQDPGLGLRLIYFSYDVKMKEKGDIPEGYSVSREKKERFSLILESASTNQTSMYLCASSGQDRSSGNTIYFGEGSWLTVV.

The chain joins TRBV6-5 to TRBJ1-3; 8 bases are shared with TRBD1. Germline V gene sequence: CDR1 MNHEY, CDR2 SVGAGI. The CDR3 spans 16 residues. Trimming took 4 bases from V and 0 from J; bases not matched to a gene: 5. In DNA, the CDR3 is TGTGCCAGCAGTTCGGGACAGGTGCTCTCTGGAAACACCATATATTTT. Its translation is CASSSGQVLSGNTIYF.

This chain connects TRBV7-3 to TRBJ1-1; D may be TRBD1 (5 bases). Germline V gives CDR1 SGHTA, CDR2 FQGTGA. V gave up 4 bases and J gave up 1 base, with 10 bases separating them. The CDR3 runs to 14 residues. The CDR3 DNA follows: TGTGCCAGCAGCTGGGGCGCTAGGAACACTGAAGCTTTCTTT. Its translation: CASSWGARNTEAFF. The full variable domain, with the rest looked up from reference TRBV7-3 and TRBJ1-1, is GAGVSQTPSNKVTEKGKYVELRCDPISGHTALYWYRQSLGQGPEFLIYFQGTGAADDSGLPNDRFFAVRPEGSVSTLKIQRTERGDSAVYLCASSWGARNTEAFFGQGTRLTVV.

The CDR3 loop is CASSLSPGQGRLSGNTIYF. CDR3 nucleotide sequence: TGTGCCAGCAGTTTATCTCCGGGACAGGGGCGACTCTCTGGAAACACCATATATTTT. The chain links TRBV28 to TRBJ1-3; TRBD1 matches at 10 bases. Germline CDR1 and CDR2: MDHEN and SYDVKM. This CDR3 spans 19 amino acids. The junction had 9 bases not matched to a gene; V was cut back by 1 base and J by 0 bases. Using reference TRBV28 and TRBJ1-3 for the parts outside the CDR3, the full variable domain is DVKVTQSSRYLVKRTGEKVFLECVQDMDHENMFWYRQDPGLGLRLIYFSYDVKMKEKGDIPEGYSVSREKKERFSLILESASTNQTSMYLCASSLSPGQGRLSGNTIYFGEGSWLTVV.

This rearrangement joins TRBV5-1 to TRBJ2-1; a weak D match, TRBD2 (7 bases). V was clipped by 0 bases and J by 10 bases, with 17 bases between them. Germline V gene data show CDR1 as SGHRS and CDR2 as YFSETQ. The CDR3 has 15 amino acids. This CDR3 is CASSLERGGSSEQFF. The CDR3 coding sequence is TGCGCCAGCAGCTTGGAGAGGGGGGGCAGTTCAGAGCAGTTCTTC.

The genes are TRBV15 and TRBJ2-7, with 8 nucleotides matching TRBD1. The CDR3 totals 17 residues. V shed 0 bases and J 5 bases; nucleotides not matched to a gene: 12. Germline V gives CDR1 LNHNV, CDR2 YYDKDF (reference sequence). In DNA form, the CDR3 reads TGTGCCACCAGCAGAGATCCCCCCAGGACAGGGCCCCACGAGCAGTACTTC. This sequence encodes CATSRDPPRTGPHEQYF.

The gene calls are TRBV5-4 and TRBJ2-7, with 10 nucleotides matching TRBD2. Losses at the gene ends were 5 bases for V and 3 bases for J; bases not matched to a gene: 5. The CDR3 extends over 14 amino acids. Per germline, CDR1 SGHNT and CDR2 YYREEE (reference sequence). The CDR3 protein is CASRLSSGSYEQYF. As DNA, the CDR3 is TGTGCCAGCAGACTTTCTAGCGGGAGCTACGAGCAGTACTTC.

This rearrangement joins TRBV9 to TRBJ2-1; 7 bases align to TRBD2. CDR1 SGDLS and CDR2 YYNGEE come from the germline V gene. This CDR3 is 14 amino acids long. J was trimmed by 3 bases and V by 8 bases; bases with no gene match: 8. CDR3 in DNA: TGTGCCAGGCGTACTAGCGTATACTACAATGAGCAGTTCTTC. Residues: CARRTSVYYNEQFF.

The chain employs TRBV5-1 and TRBJ2-7, with 8 bases matching TRBD2. This CDR3 comprises 13 residues. Trimming removed 4 bases from V and 3 bases from J; junction bases left unmatched: 3. The germline CDR1 and CDR2 sequences are SGHRS and YFSETQ. The DNA for the CDR3 is TGCGCCAGCAGCACGGGAGGGGGCTACGAGCAGTACTTC. It encodes CASSTGGGYEQYF.

The genes are TRBV12-3 or TRBV12-4 and TRBJ1-6; D call uncertain. V lost 5 bases and J 9 bases, leaving 8 bases between the germline ends. The CDR3 has 12 amino acids. The CDR3 region is CASSNIFSPLHF. The CDR3, as DNA: TGTGCCAGCAGTAACATTTTTTCACCCCTCCACTTT.

This rearrangement joins TRBV5-1 to TRBJ1-4; the D gene is possibly TRBD1 (5 bases). This CDR3 region has 16 residues. CDR1 is SGHRS, CDR2 YFSETQ, per germline. V was pared by 0 bases and J by 1 base, with 10 bases between. The chain's CDR3 is CASSLVGGGTNEKLFF. The CDR3 DNA sequence: TGCGCCAGCAGCTTGGTCGGCGGGGGAACTAATGAAAAACTGTTTTTT.

V and J are TRBV5-4 and TRBJ1-2; TRBD1 matches 7 bases. The junction had 8 bases not matched to a gene; V was cut back by 2 bases and J by 7 bases. Germline CDR1 and CDR2: SGHNT and YYREEE (reference sequence). This CDR3 spans 14 amino acids. The CDR3 nucleotides read TGTGCCAGCAGCTTTCCTAAGGCAGGGGGTGGCTACACCTTC. Residues: CASSFPKAGGGYTF. Supplemented by reference TRBV5-4 and TRBJ1-2, the full variable domain reads ETGVTQSPTHLIKTRGQQVTLRCSSQSGHNTVSWYQQALGQGPQFIFQYYREEENGRGNFPPRFSGLQFPNYSSELNVNALELDDSALYLCASSFPKAGGGYTFGSGTRLTVV.

This clone was observed a single time. The CDR3 bases are TGTGCCAGCTCACCAATGGCCCCGGGACAAACCTCTGGAAACACCATATATTTT. It codes for CASSPMAPGQTSGNTIYF. The rearrangement uses TRBV18 and TRBJ1-3; perhaps TRBD1 as D (6 bases). V shed 2 bases and J shed 0 bases, with 17 bases lying between them. The CDR3 covers 18 residues. The V gene's germline CDR1 is KGHSH and CDR2 LQKENI.